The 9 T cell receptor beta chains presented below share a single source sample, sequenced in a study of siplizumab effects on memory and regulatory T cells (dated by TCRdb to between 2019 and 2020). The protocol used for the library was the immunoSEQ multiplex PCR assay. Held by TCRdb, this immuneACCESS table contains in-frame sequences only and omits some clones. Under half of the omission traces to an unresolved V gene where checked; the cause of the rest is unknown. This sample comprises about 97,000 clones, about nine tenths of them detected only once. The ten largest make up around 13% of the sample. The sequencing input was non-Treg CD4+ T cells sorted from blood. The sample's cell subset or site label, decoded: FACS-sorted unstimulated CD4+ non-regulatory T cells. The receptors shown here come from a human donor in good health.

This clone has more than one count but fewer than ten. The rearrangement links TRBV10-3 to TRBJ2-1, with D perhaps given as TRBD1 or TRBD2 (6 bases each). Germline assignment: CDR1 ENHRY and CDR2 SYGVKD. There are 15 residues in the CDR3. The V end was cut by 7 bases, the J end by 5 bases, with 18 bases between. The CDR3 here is CAITKSPGGHNEQFF. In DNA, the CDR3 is TGTGCCATCACTAAAAGTCCCGGGGGCCACAATGAGCAGTTCTTC.

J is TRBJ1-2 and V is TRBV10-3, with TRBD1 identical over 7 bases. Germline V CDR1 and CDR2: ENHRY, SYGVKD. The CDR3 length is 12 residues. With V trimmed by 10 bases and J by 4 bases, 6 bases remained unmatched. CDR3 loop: CATRQGGYGYTF. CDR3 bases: TGTGCCACCAGACAGGGTGGCTATGGCTACACCTTC.

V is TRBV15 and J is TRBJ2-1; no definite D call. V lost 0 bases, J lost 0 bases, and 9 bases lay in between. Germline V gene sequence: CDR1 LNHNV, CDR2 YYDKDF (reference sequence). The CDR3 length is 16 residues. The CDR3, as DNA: TGTGCCACCAGCAGAGAAAGGGCAGTCTCCTACAATGAGCAGTTCTTC. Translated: CATSRERAVSYNEQFF.

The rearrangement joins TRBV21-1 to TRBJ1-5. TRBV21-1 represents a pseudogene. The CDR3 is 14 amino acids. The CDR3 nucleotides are TGTGCCAGCTGCCTCCGGGGGGTCAATCAGCCCCAGCATTTT. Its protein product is CASCLRGVNQPQHF.

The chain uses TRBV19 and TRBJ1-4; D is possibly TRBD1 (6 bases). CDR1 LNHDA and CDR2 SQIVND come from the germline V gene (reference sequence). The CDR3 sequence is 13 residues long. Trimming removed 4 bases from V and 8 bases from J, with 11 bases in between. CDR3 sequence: CASSKDRREKLFF. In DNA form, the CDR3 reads TGTGCCAGTAGTAAGGACAGAAGGGAAAAACTGTTTTTT.

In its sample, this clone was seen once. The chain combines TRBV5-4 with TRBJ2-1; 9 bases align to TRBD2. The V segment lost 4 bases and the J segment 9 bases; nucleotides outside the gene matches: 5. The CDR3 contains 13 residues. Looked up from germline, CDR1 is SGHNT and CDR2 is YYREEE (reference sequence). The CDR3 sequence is CASSLLSGGEQFF. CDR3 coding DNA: TGTGCCAGCAGCCTACTTAGCGGGGGTGAGCAGTTCTTC. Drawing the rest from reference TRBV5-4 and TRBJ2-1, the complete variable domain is ETGVTQSPTHLIKTRGQQVTLRCSSQSGHNTVSWYQQALGQGPQFIFQYYREEENGRGNFPPRFSGLQFPNYSSELNVNALELDDSALYLCASSLLSGGEQFFGPGTRLTVL.

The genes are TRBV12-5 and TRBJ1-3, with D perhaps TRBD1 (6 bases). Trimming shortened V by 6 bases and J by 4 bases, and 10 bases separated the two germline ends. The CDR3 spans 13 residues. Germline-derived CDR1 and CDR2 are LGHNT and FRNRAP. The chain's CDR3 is CASGGTFGNTIYF. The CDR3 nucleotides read TGTGCTAGTGGCGGGACATTCGGAAACACCATATATTTT.

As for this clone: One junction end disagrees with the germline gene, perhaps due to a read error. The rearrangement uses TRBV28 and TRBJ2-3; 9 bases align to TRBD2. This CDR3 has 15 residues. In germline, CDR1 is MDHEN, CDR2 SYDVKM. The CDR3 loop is CASSLGSGVLGLAGF. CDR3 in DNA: TGTGCCAGCAGCTTAGGGAGCGGAGTGCTGGGACTAGCCGGATTT.

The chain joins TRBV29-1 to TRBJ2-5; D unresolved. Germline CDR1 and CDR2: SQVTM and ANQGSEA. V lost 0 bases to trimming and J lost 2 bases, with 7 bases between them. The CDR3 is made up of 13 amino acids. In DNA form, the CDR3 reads TGCAGCGTTGAAGAGGGCTCACAAGAGACCCAGTACTTC. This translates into CSVEEGSQETQYF.